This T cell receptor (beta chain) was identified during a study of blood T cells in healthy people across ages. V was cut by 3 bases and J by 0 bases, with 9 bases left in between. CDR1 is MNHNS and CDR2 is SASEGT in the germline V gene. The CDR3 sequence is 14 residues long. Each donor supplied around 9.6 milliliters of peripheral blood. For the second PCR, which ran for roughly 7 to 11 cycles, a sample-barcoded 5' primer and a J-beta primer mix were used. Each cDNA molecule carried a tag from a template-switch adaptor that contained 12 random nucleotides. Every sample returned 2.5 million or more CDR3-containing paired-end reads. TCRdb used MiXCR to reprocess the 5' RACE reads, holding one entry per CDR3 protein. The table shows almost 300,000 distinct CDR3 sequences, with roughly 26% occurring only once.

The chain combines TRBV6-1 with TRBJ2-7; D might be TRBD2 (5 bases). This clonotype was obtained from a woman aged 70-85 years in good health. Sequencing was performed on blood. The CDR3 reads CASSEYSDSYEQYF. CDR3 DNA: TGTGCCAGCAGTGAGTATAGCGACTCCTACGAGCAGTACTTC.